This entry lists 19 T cell receptor beta chains sequenced from one sample in a study of cytomegalovirus exposure and HLA in healthy donors. Both 60 Vbeta primers and 13 Jbeta primers went into the PCR. Some clones are missing from TCRdb's copy, which holds only in-frame ones; the method was immunoSEQ multiplex PCR. The sample includes around 40,000 clones, 60% to 80% of them seen just once. The material sequenced was PBMCs. The receptors shown here come from a man aged 30 to 39 in good health and CMV-seronegative.

This chain joins TRBV7-2 and TRBJ2-7, with TRBD2 matching over 9 bases. This CDR3 has 14 residues. The V gene end was trimmed by 6 bases and the J gene end by 3 bases; junction bases not matched to a gene: 6. Germline CDR1 SGHTA, CDR2 FQGNSA. The CDR3 spells CASRRGGAGYEQYF. The CDR3 coding sequence is TGTGCCAGCAGACGCGGGGGGGCCGGCTACGAGCAGTACTTC.

The V call is TRBV7-2, the J call TRBJ2-5; D call uncertain. The V end was cut by 5 bases, the J end by 4 bases, with 5 bases between. The CDR3 extends over 11 amino acids. Germline CDR1 is SGHTA and CDR2 is FQGNSA. CDR3 coding DNA: TGTGCCAGCAGCACCAGAGAGACCCAGTACTTC. Translating gives CASSTRETQYF. Full variable domain (remainder filled in from reference TRBV7-2 and TRBJ2-5): GAGVSQSPSNKVTEKGKDVELRCDPISGHTALYWYRQSLGQGLEFLIYFQGNSAPDKSGLPSDRFSAERTGGSVSTLTIQRTQQEDSAVYLCASSTRETQYFGPGTRLLVL.

The rearrangement uses TRBV29-1 and TRBJ1-1; D is ambiguous. The CDR3 loop spans 13 amino acids. V lost 6 bases to trimming and J lost 1 base, with 12 bases between them. Germline lookup yields CDR1 SQVTM and CDR2 ANQGSEA. The CDR3 is CSVTGLRNTEAFF. CDR3 bases: TGCAGCGTAACCGGGTTACGGAACACTGAAGCTTTCTTT.

The gene calls are TRBV29-1 and TRBJ2-1, with 14 bases identical to TRBD2. The CDR3 length is 14 residues. V shed 3 bases, J shed 8 bases, and the junction held 3 bases outside the gene matches. CDR1 SQVTM and CDR2 ANQGSEA come from the germline V gene. The chain's CDR3 is CSVDRTSGGYEQFF. The CDR3 region has the DNA TGCAGCGTTGATAGGACTAGCGGGGGGTATGAGCAGTTCTTC.

The chain has TRBV5-1 and TRBJ1-6, with unresolved D. With 0 bases removed from V and 7 bases from J, the gap between germline ends came to 11 bases. CDR3 length equals 15 residues. The germline CDR1 and CDR2 sequences are SGHRS and YFSETQ. This chain's CDR3 is CASSLERISNSPLHF. CDR3 nucleotide sequence: TGCGCCAGCAGCTTGGAGCGGATATCCAATTCACCCCTCCACTTT. Full variable domain (rest looked up from reference TRBV5-1 and TRBJ1-6): KAGVTQTPRYLIKTRGQQVTLSCSPISGHRSVSWYQQTPGQGLQFLFEYFSETQRNKGNFPGRFSGRQFSNSRSEMNVSTLELGDSALYLCASSLERISNSPLHFGNGTRLTVT.

This chain uses TRBV2 with TRBJ1-2; TRBD1 matches 8 bases. This CDR3 region has 16 residues. Germline V lookup: CDR1 SNHLY, CDR2 FYNNEI. V was clipped by 1 base and J by 2 bases; unmatched bases: 6. In nucleotides, the CDR3 is TGTGCCAGCAGTGAAGGAGGGGCAGGGGGCAACTATGGCTACACCTTC. This encodes CASSEGGAGGNYGYTF.

The V and J genes are TRBV6-5 and TRBJ2-2, with D hard to call. This CDR3 spans 14 amino acids. Germline CDR1 reads MNHEY; CDR2 reads SVGAGI. Trimming took 1 base from V and 1 from J, leaving 4 bases between them. DNA for the CDR3: TGTGCCAGCAGTTACTTTATGAACACCGGGGAGCTGTTTTTT. Its protein product is CASSYFMNTGELFF.

The J gene is TRBJ1-1, the V gene TRBV19; tentatively, D is TRBD1 (6 bases). The CDR3 sequence is 13 residues long. Per germline, CDR1 LNHDA and CDR2 SQIVND (reference sequence). Trimming took off 10 bases at V and 4 bases at J, with 16 bases between the two ends. CDR3 in amino acids: CATDRRGGTEAFF. Written as DNA, the CDR3 is TGTGCCACCGACAGGAGAGGAGGCACTGAAGCTTTCTTT. The full variable domain, in which reference TRBV19 and TRBJ1-1 provide the parts outside the CDR3, is DGGITQSPKYLFRKEGQNVTLSCEQNLNHDAMYWYRQDPGQGLRLIYYSQIVNDFQKGDIAEGYSVSREKKESFPLTVTSAQKNPTAFYLCATDRRGGTEAFFGQGTRLTVV.

The chain has TRBV28 and TRBJ2-5; 8 positions match TRBD1. The germline V gene encodes CDR1 MDHEN and CDR2 SYDVKM. V lost 7 bases and J lost 2; bases outside the gene matches: 15. The length of the CDR3 is 17 residues. The CDR3 sequence: CASTRTQPGQEQETQYF. Written as DNA, the CDR3 is TGTGCCAGCACCCGTACCCAGCCGGGACAGGAGCAAGAGACCCAGTACTTC. The entire variable domain, with the rest obtained from reference TRBV28 and TRBJ2-5, is as follows: DVKVTQSSRYLVKRTGEKVFLECVQDMDHENMFWYRQDPGLGLRLIYFSYDVKMKEKGDIPEGYSVSREKKERFSLILESASTNQTSMYLCASTRTQPGQEQETQYFGPGTRLLVL.

The genes are TRBV10-3 and TRBJ1-6; the match to TRBD1 covers 8 bases. This CDR3 has 16 residues. Germline lookup yields CDR1 ENHRY and CDR2 SYGVKD. Germline trimming cut 4 bases from V and 6 bases from J; bases unmatched to any gene: 8. CDR3 region: CAISASGGEVNSPLHF. In DNA, the CDR3 is TGTGCCATCAGTGCATCAGGGGGCGAAGTTAATTCACCCCTCCACTTT.

The chain carries TRBV5-1 and TRBJ2-7, with TRBD2 matching 8 bases. This CDR3 has 15 amino acids. Trimming took 4 bases from V and 4 from J; bases not matched to a gene: 10. CDR1 is SGHRS and CDR2 is YFSETQ in the germline V gene. The CDR3, as DNA: TGCGCCAGCAGCCCCCGGGGGGGTTCCTCGTACGAGCAGTACTTC. Translation gives CASSPRGGSSYEQYF.

This chain joins TRBV29-1 and TRBJ2-7; 7 bases map to TRBD1. Germline V CDR1 and CDR2: SQVTM, ANQGSEA. V was pared by 5 bases and J by 5 bases, with 6 bases of the junction left unmatched. This CDR3 is built from 12 residues. CDR3 DNA sequence: TGCAGCGTTCGACAGGGTAGTCACGAGCAGTACTTC. This translates into CSVRQGSHEQYF.

The rearrangement joins TRBV4-1 to TRBJ2-3; D remains unclear. The CDR3 is 13 amino acids. In germline, CDR1 is MGHRA, CDR2 YSYEKL. The V end was cut by 1 base, the J end by 1 base, with 3 bases between. The CDR3 bases are TGCGCCAGCAGCCAAGTCGGCACAGATACGCAGTATTTT. Translating gives CASSQVGTDTQYF.

The chain is built from TRBV2 and TRBJ2-3; 9 positions match TRBD1. The germline V gene has CDR1 SNHLY and CDR2 FYNNEI. The junction had 7 bases not matched to a gene; V was cut back by 6 bases and J by 3 bases. This CDR3 comprises 15 residues. The CDR3 nucleotides are TGTGCCAGCAGCCTCGACAGGGGGACTACAGATACGCAGTATTTT. It yields the protein CASSLDRGTTDTQYF.

The CDR3 protein is CASSLGQGLDTQYF. The CDR3, as DNA: TGCGCCAGCAGTCTCGGACAGGGGCTAGATACGCAGTATTTT. V usage is TRBV10-1 and J usage is TRBJ2-3; TRBD1 matches 9 bases. The germline V gene encodes CDR1 WNHNN and CDR2 SYGVQD (reference sequence). CDR3 size: 14 residues. Trimming removed 5 bases from V and 5 bases from J; junction bases left unmatched: 5.

The chain has TRBV4-1 and TRBJ2-2; TRBD2 aligns across 9 bases. Unmatched junction bases numbered 9, after V lost 4 bases and J lost 0 bases. This CDR3 contains 18 residues. Germline CDR1 is MGHRA and CDR2 is YSYEKL. CDR3 bases: TGCGCCAGCAGCCCAACTAGCGGGCCGAACTCGAACACCGGGGAGCTGTTTTTT. It specifies CASSPTSGPNSNTGELFF.

This clone is deemed medium-sized. The chain recombines TRBV11-2 with TRBJ2-1, with TRBD1 matching over 9 bases. Trimming took 4 bases from V and 5 from J; bases not matched to a gene: 6. Per germline, CDR1 SGHAT and CDR2 FQNNGV. The CDR3 contains 15 residues. CDR3 protein: CASSYTGGGDNEQFF. CDR3 DNA: TGTGCCAGCAGCTATACAGGGGGCGGAGACAATGAGCAGTTCTTC.

The chain joins TRBV29-1 to TRBJ1-1, with 10 bases matching TRBD1. The trim removed 0 bases at V and 10 bases at J, leaving 5 bases unmatched. Germline V gene data show CDR1 as SQVTM and CDR2 as ANQGSEA. The CDR3 has 13 residues. CDR3 sequence: CSVEDIGQGVAFF. The CDR3 DNA reads as TGCAGCGTTGAAGATATTGGACAGGGGGTAGCTTTCTTT.

This chain connects TRBV15 to TRBJ2-3; 7 bases fit TRBD1. Germline V gene sequence: CDR1 LNHNV, CDR2 YYDKDF (reference sequence). Trimming took 4 bases from V and 5 from J; bases not matched to a gene: 9. The CDR3 has 15 residues. The CDR3: CATSTRGGKKDTQYF. The CDR3 region has the DNA TGTGCCACCAGCACCCGAGGGGGCAAGAAAGATACGCAGTATTTT.